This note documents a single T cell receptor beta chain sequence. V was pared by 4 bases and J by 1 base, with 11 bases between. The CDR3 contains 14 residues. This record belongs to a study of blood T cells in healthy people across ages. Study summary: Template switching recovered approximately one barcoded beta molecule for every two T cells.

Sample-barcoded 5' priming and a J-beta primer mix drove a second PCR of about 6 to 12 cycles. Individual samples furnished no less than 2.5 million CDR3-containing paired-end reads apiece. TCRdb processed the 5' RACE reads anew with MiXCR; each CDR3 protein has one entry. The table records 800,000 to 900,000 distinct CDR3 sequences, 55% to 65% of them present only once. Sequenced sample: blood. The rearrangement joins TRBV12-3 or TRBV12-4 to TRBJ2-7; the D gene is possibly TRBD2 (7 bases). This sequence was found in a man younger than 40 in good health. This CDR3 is CASSWGGQSYEQYF. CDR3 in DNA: TGTGCCAGCAGTTGGGGGGGGCAGTCCTACGAGCAGTACTTC.